These 5 T cell receptor beta chains originate from one sample sequenced in a study of OX40 agonist ivuxolimab in advanced cancers. Produced via immunoSEQ multiplex PCR; TCRdb's table is partial and in-frame only. The table has tens of thousands of clones, roughly 80% seen once; the top ten hold over 2.5%. Sample: CD4+ or CD8+ T cells sorted from blood, taken in a trial of the OX40 agonist ivuxolimab. The receptors shown here come from an adult with an advanced solid tumor such as melanoma, head and neck, liver or kidney cancer.

This chain joins TRBV6-5 and TRBJ2-1, with D perhaps matching TRBD1 (6 bases). CDR1 is MNHEY and CDR2 is SVGAGI in the germline V gene. The CDR3 length is 15 residues. V shed 2 bases and J shed 4 bases, with 12 bases lying between them. CDR3 residues: CASSYDNREYNEQFF. The CDR3 bases are TGTGCCAGCAGTTACGATAACAGGGAATACAATGAGCAGTTCTTC.

This sequence joins TRBV2 and TRBJ2-2; D possibly corresponds to TRBD1 (6 bases). CDR1 and CDR2 (germline): SNHLY, FYNNEI. This CDR3 has 13 residues. The ends were cut back, 6 bases at V and 6 bases at J, with 11 bases in the middle. CDR3 coding DNA: TGTGCCAGCAGGGAATCAGGGGCCGGGGAGCTGTTTTTT. Amino acid sequence: CASRESGAGELFF.

The gene calls are TRBV5-6 and TRBJ1-2, with 9 bases identical to TRBD1. Looked up from germline, CDR1 is SGHDT and CDR2 is YYEEEE. Losses at the gene ends were 0 bases for V and 8 bases for J; bases not matched to a gene: 14. The CDR3 contains 17 residues. CDR3 in DNA: TGTGCCAGCAGCTTGGTGGCGACAGGGGGAAGACTTAACGGCTACACCTTC. It is translated as CASSLVATGGRLNGYTF.

This clone was observed a single time. V gene TRBV29-1 combines with J gene TRBJ1-2; D remains ambiguous. Looked up from germline, CDR1 is SQVTM and CDR2 is ANQGSEA. V was pared by 0 bases and J by 5 bases, with 7 bases between. CDR3 length: 12 amino acids. Here the CDR3 DNA reads TGCAGCGTTGAAGATCAAGCGTATGGCTACACCTTC. Its protein product is CSVEDQAYGYTF.

This rearrangement joins TRBV5-4 to TRBJ1-2; TRBD1 aligns across 9 bases. J was trimmed by 4 bases and V by 5 bases; bases with no gene match: 9. Germline V CDR1 and CDR2: SGHNT, YYREEE (reference sequence). The CDR3 extends over 15 amino acids. This CDR3 reads CASSIADRGFYGYTF. The DNA of the CDR3 is TGTGCCAGCAGTATCGCGGACAGGGGATTCTATGGCTACACCTTC.